At least ten counts were recorded for the clone carrying this T cell receptor (beta chain). Its antigen is as yet unknown. The data were obtained in a study of T cells in Graves' hyperthyroidism and ophthalmopathy. Study-level findings and limits: Researchers found most expanded thyroid clonotypes above 0.001 in blood as well. Stable hyperthyroidism was told apart from ophthalmopathy by a model built on 13 V-J features.

V was clipped by 2 bases and J by 6 bases, with 14 bases between them. This CDR3 comprises 15 residues. Germline assignment: CDR1 LNHNV and CDR2 YYDKDF (reference sequence). Amplified regions were TCR beta CDR3 sequences from RNA transcripts. A first-round RT-PCR of the TCR CDR3 used the HTBI primer set. TCRdb re-analysed the multiplex PCR reads in MiXCR, keeping a single row per CDR3 protein. This repertoire shows approximately 260,000 distinct CDR3 sequences, over 12% found once; its top ten account for about 30%. Sampled blood dates from first hyperthyroidism diagnosis, and it precedes any ophthalmopathy symptoms. The PBMCs were sourced from fresh peripheral blood (about 9.6 ml).

Sequencing used blood. V gene TRBV15 combines with J gene TRBJ2-1; D is possibly TRBD1 (5 bases). The TCR originated in a woman between 50 and 59 years old with Graves' hyperthyroidism that later progressed to Graves' ophthalmopathy. The CDR3 bases are TGTGCCACCAGCAGACCAGGGATTATGGTCAATGAGCAGTTCTTC. Its protein product is CATSRPGIMVNEQFF. The whole variable domain, remainder taken from reference TRBV15 and TRBJ2-1, is DAMVIQNPRYQVTQFGKPVTLSCSQTLNHNVMYWYQQKSSQAPKLLFHYYDKDFNNEADTPDNFQSRRPNTSFCFLDIRSPGLGDTAMYLCATSRPGIMVNEQFFGPGTRLTVL.